This T cell receptor beta chain was identified in a study of shared clonotypes between healthy human individuals. Study conclusions and caveats: The low donor count limited represented genetic and exposure-history diversity.

On this clone itself: Its antigen is still unknown.

All of the donors resided in Nashville, Tennessee, and each was a Caucasian adult. The V and J ends lost 5 bases and 4 bases respectively, with 8 bases between them. This CDR3 has 13 amino acids. Looked up from germline, CDR1 is MNHEY and CDR2 is SMNVEV (reference sequence). At the deep level, the assay was run. Methods used by the authors: There were no quality scores in the junction-only immunoSEQ sequences, so filtering differed. The method was immunoSEQ multiplex PCR; TCRdb's version includes in-frame clones alone and lacks a portion of them. Clone size and V and J calls were adopted from that table, with D and trimming inferred from the DNA. The table includes about half a million clones, roughly 77% detected once.

What was sequenced was PBMCs. This clonotype originated in a woman between 35 and 50 years old in good health. Some clones in this sample may be carry-over from other donors' samples. The chain joins TRBV27 to TRBJ1-4; D unresolved. The CDR3 DNA reads as TGTGCCAGCAGTCCTTGGGATAATGAAAAACTGTTTTTT. It is translated as CASSPWDNEKLFF.